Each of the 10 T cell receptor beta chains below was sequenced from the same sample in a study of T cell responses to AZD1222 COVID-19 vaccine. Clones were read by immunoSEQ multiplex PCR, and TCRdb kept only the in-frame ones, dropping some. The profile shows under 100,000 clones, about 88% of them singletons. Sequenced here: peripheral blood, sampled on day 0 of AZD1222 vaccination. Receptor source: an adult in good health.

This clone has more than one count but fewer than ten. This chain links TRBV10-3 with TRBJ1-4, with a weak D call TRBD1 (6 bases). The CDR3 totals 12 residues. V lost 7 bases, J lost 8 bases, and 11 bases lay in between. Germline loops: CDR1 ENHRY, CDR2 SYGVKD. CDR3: CAITTDREKLFF. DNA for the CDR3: TGTGCCATCACCACGGACAGAGAAAAACTGTTTTTT.

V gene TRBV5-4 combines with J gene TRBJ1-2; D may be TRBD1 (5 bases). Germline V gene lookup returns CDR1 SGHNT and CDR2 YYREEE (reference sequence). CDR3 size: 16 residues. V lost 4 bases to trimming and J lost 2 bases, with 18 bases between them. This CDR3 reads CASSPVGGDLNYGYTF. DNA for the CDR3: TGTGCCAGCAGCCCGGTGGGGGGGGACCTGAACTATGGCTACACCTTC.

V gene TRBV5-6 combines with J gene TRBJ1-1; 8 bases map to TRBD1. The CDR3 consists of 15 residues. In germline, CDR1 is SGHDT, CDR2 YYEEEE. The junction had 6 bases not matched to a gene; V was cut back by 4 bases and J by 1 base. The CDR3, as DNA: TGTGCCAGCAGCCCTCTAGGACAGGGGAACACTGAAGCTTTCTTT. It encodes CASSPLGQGNTEAFF.

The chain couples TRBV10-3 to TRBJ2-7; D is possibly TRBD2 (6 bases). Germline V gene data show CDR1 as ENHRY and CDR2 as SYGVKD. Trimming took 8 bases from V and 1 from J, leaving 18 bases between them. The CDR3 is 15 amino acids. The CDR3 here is CAIGASAQGSYEQYF. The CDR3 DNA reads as TGTGCCATCGGGGCTAGCGCTCAAGGGTCCTACGAGCAGTACTTC.

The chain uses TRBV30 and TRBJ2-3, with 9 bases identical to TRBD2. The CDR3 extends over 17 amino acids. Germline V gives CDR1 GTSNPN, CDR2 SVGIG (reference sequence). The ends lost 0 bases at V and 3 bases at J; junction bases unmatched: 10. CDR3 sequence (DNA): TGTGCCTGGAGTGTACCGGGCCCTAGCGGGGATACAGATACGCAGTATTTT. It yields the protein CAWSVPGPSGDTDTQYF.

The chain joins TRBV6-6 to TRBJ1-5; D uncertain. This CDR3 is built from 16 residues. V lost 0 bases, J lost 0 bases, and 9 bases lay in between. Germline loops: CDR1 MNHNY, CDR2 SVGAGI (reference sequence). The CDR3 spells CASSYSENVSNQPQHF. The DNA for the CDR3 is TGTGCCAGCAGTTACTCAGAAAATGTTAGCAATCAGCCCCAGCATTTT.

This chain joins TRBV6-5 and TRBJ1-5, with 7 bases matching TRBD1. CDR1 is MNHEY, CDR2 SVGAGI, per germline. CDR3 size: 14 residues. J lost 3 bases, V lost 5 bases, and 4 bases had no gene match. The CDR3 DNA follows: TGTGCCAGCAGTAAGGACAGGATCAATCAGCCCCAGCATTTT. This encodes CASSKDRINQPQHF.

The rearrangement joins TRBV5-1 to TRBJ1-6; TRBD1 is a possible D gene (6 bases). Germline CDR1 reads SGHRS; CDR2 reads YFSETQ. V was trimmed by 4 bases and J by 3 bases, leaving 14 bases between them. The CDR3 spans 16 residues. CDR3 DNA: TGCGCCAGCAGCCCCTCCGCAGGGGTCTATAATTCACCCCTCCACTTT. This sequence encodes CASSPSAGVYNSPLHF.

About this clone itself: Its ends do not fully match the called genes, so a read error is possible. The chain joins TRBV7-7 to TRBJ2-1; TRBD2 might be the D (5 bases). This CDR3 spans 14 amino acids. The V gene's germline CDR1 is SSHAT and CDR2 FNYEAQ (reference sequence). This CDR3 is CASSPLSGIGEQFF. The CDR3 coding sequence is TGTGCTAGCAGCCCCCTTTCGGGGATCGGGGAGCAGTTCTTC.

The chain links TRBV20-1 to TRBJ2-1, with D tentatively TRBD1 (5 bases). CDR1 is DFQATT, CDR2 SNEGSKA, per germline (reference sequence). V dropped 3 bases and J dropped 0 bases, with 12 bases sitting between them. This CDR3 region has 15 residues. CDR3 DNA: TGCAGTGCTAGTAAGGGGAAAGTCTCCTACAATGAGCAGTTCTTC. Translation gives CSASKGKVSYNEQFF.